The 14 T cell receptor beta chains below all came from one sample that was sequenced in a study of blood T cell repertoires in COVID-19 (TCRdb year 2020). The library came from the immunoSEQ multiplex PCR assay. TCRdb re-hosts the immuneACCESS table, in-frame sequences only. Its copies lack some clones; in the studies checked, an unresolved V gene accounts for under half of them, and the cause for the rest is not known. This sample is represented by almost 300,000 clones; more than 75% of them were singletons. The top ten clonotypes cover over 1% of the sample. The material sequenced was peripheral blood. The receptors originated from a man between 65 and 80 years old with acute or convalescent COVID-19.

The rearrangement uses TRBV5-4 and TRBJ2-5, with D possibly TRBD2 on 6 matching bases. Germline V CDR1 and CDR2: SGHNT, YYREEE (reference sequence). The CDR3 loop spans 14 amino acids. The V end was cut by 4 bases, the J end by 1 base, with 11 bases between. CDR3 DNA sequence: TGTGCCAGCAGCCCCCCGGGGGTCCAAGAGACCCAGTACTTC. This gives the protein CASSPPGVQETQYF.

V gene TRBV6-1 combines with J gene TRBJ2-3, with D uncertain. Germline V lookup: CDR1 MNHNS, CDR2 SASEGT. This CDR3 comprises 12 residues. V lost 0 bases and J 8 bases, leaving 6 bases between the germline ends. CDR3 residues: CASSEAFFTQYF. The CDR3 nucleotides read TGTGCCAGCAGTGAAGCCTTCTTTACGCAGTATTTT.

The chain couples TRBV9 to TRBJ2-1, with 12 bases aligning to TRBD2. The CDR3 covers 16 residues. Germline V CDR1 and CDR2: SGDLS, YYNGEE. J was trimmed by 6 bases and V by 2 bases; bases with no gene match: 6. Here the CDR3 DNA reads TGTGCCAGCAGCGTGGTACTAGCGGGGGGTCCCAATGAGCAGTTCTTC. Translating gives CASSVVLAGGPNEQFF.

This clone was counted once. This sequence joins TRBV7-9 and TRBJ2-7, with a weak D call TRBD2 (6 bases). CDR3 length: 14 residues. Trimming stripped 1 base from V and 3 bases from J, with 10 bases between. CDR1 is SEHNR, CDR2 FQNEAQ, per germline (reference sequence). The CDR3 sequence is CASSLGGLNYEQYF. As DNA, the CDR3 is TGTGCCAGCAGCTTAGGAGGACTAAACTACGAGCAGTACTTC.

The V and J genes are TRBV13 and TRBJ2-3; 13 bases align to TRBD2. The CDR3 is 16 amino acids. V lost 5 bases and J lost 1; bases outside the gene matches: 3. CDR1 is PRHDT, CDR2 FYEKMQ, per germline (reference sequence). The CDR3 region is CASSHGTSGGTDTQYF. DNA of the CDR3: TGTGCCAGCAGCCATGGGACTAGCGGGGGCACAGATACGCAGTATTTT.

DNA for the CDR3: TGTGCCAGCTCACGACTAGCGGGACAAAGCCTTAGCACAGATACGCAGTATTTT. Protein product: CASSRLAGQSLSTDTQYF. The chain uses TRBV18 and TRBJ2-3; 11 positions match TRBD2. CDR3 length: 18 amino acids. Trimming at V came to 4 bases and at J to 0 bases, leaving 9 bases not matched to a gene. Looked up from germline, CDR1 is KGHSH and CDR2 is LQKENI.

The V and J genes are TRBV25-1 and TRBJ2-3; D is uncertain. Germline lookup yields CDR1 MGHDK and CDR2 SYGVNS. Trimming stripped 6 bases from V and 2 bases from J, with 9 bases between. The CDR3 runs to 13 residues. Here the CDR3 DNA reads TGTGCCAGCAGCCGGGTGACCACAGATACGCAGTATTTT. It specifies CASSRVTTDTQYF. The full variable domain, completed using reference TRBV25-1 and TRBJ2-3, is EADIYQTPRYLVIGTGKKITLECSQTMGHDKMYWYQQDPGMELHLIHYSYGVNSTEKGDLSSESTVSRIRTEHFPLTLESARPSHTSQYLCASSRVTTDTQYFGPGTRLTVL.

This clone has just a few counts. This chain joins TRBV12-3 or TRBV12-4 and TRBJ2-7; tentatively, D is TRBD1 (5 bases). CDR3 size: 12 residues. The V end was cut by 2 bases, the J end by 6 bases, with 8 bases between. The CDR3 DNA sequence: TGTGCCAGCAGTTTACAGGGAATCGAGCAGTACTTC. Its translation: CASSLQGIEQYF.

This rearrangement joins TRBV5-1 to TRBJ2-5, with 10 positions matching TRBD2. The CDR3 consists of 16 residues. V lost 2 bases, J lost 4 bases, and 8 bases stayed unmatched. Per the germline V gene, CDR1 is SGHRS and CDR2 is YFSETQ. CDR3 region: CASSFRLAGVSETQYF. CDR3 coding DNA: TGCGCCAGCAGCTTTCGTCTAGCGGGAGTTTCAGAGACCCAGTACTTC.

The rearrangement joins TRBV14 to TRBJ1-4; TRBD1 agrees at 9 bases. J was trimmed by 5 bases and V by 2 bases; bases with no gene match: 3. The CDR3 sequence is 15 residues long. Germline CDR1 is SGHDN and CDR2 is FVKESK. The CDR3 coding sequence is TGTGCCAGCAGCCAACAACAGGGGGCGAATGAAAAACTGTTTTTT. It encodes CASSQQQGANEKLFF.

The chain uses TRBV7-8 and TRBJ2-1, with D maybe TRBD1 (5 bases). Per the germline V gene, CDR1 is SGHVS and CDR2 is FQNEAQ. The CDR3 length is 14 residues. Between the trimmed V and J ends, which lost 1 base and 7 bases, there was a span of 11 bases. This CDR3 reads CASSLGVAGNEQFF. In DNA, the CDR3 is TGTGCCAGCAGCTTAGGGGTAGCAGGGAATGAGCAGTTCTTC.

The table lists this clone with a count of one. The chain joins TRBV6-2 or TRBV6-3 to TRBJ1-5, with 11 bases fitting TRBD1. This CDR3 region has 17 residues. V dropped 2 bases and J dropped 7; count of bases not matched to a gene: 10. Germline CDR1 and CDR2: MNHEY and SVGEGT. As DNA, the CDR3 is TGTGCCAGCAGTTACGATCCGGGACAGGGGGGATGGCAGCCCCAGCATTTT. This translates into CASSYDPGQGGWQPQHF.

The genes are TRBV5-4 and TRBJ2-1, with 12 bases aligning to TRBD2. The CDR3 length is 15 residues. From germline, CDR1 is SGHNT and CDR2 YYREEE (reference sequence). The ends lost 3 bases at V and 6 bases at J; junction bases unmatched: 4. CDR3 nucleotides: TGTGCCAGCAGCTCCCTAGCGGGAGGGTCCAATGAGCAGTTCTTC. Amino acids: CASSSLAGGSNEQFF.

DNA for the CDR3: TGTGCCAGCAGCTTCTCTAGCGCTTTCTCCTACGAGCAGTACTTC. Protein product: CASSFSSAFSYEQYF. The V call is TRBV7-9, the J call TRBJ2-7; TRBD2 is a possible D gene (6 bases). The V gene's germline CDR1 is SEHNR and CDR2 FQNEAQ (reference sequence). Between the trimmed V and J ends, which lost 3 bases and 0 bases, there was a span of 12 bases. This CDR3 has 15 amino acids.